This T cell receptor (beta chain) was recovered during a study of CD4 T cells in relation to SARS-CoV-2 and coronaviruses. As for the study in general: ViraFEST: roughly ten-day antigen culture of PBMCs, then TCR beta CDR3 sequencing. Controls used an HIV-1 Nef peptide pool or no peptide.

Before the COVID-19 pandemic, during about 2011-2019, CD4+ T cells were taken from unexposed donors. Isolation of CD4+ T cells took place after about 9 days in culture. Unexposed-donor CD4+ T cells were probed with SARS-CoV-2 S/N and four cold-coronavirus spikes, cells permitting. TCRdb's table, derived via immunoSEQ multiplex PCR, lists solely in-frame clones and lacks some. This sample has 9,000 to 13,000 clones; 81% occur once, and the top ten carry 15% to 20%. V lost 3 bases and J lost 0, with 7 bases in between. The CDR3 length is 14 residues. The germline CDR1 and CDR2 sequences are SGHTA and FQGNSA. Whole-study findings and limits: No donor gave both pre-pandemic and post-infection samples.

As regards this clone: Its antigen is not known.

The J gene is TRBJ2-3, the V gene TRBV7-2; D remains unclear. This TCR was recovered from a human donor in good health. Input material: CD4+ T cells from PBMCs, cultured in vitro. The CDR3 sequence is CASSLRRSTDTQYF. In nucleotides, the CDR3 is TGTGCCAGCAGCTTGCGTCGGAGCACAGATACGCAGTATTTT.